One and the same sample provided the 21 T cell receptor beta chains below, sequenced in a study of T-cell memory formation after mild COVID-19. TCRdb called the 5' RACE reads again in MiXCR, with one record for every CDR3 protein. The sample holds roughly 610,000 distinct CDR3 sequences, about 18% seen once. Sequencing was performed on PBMCs or a T cell subset sorted from them (not recorded which). The receptors come from an adult woman who had mild COVID-19 (a few samples of this study predate the infection). Cell type and time point are not known.

The J gene is TRBJ1-5, the V gene TRBV12-3 or TRBV12-4; unclear D gene. The CDR3 has 13 amino acids. Trimming pared 4 bases from V and 5 bases from J, leaving 9 bases between. DNA for the CDR3: TGTGCCAGCAGTTCCTCCCAGCATCAGCCCCAGCATTTT. Residues: CASSSSQHQPQHF.

This clonotype was counted between two and nine times. The J gene is TRBJ2-7, the V gene TRBV7-9; 8 positions agree with TRBD1. Germline values: CDR1 SEHNR, CDR2 FQNEAQ (reference sequence). With 5 bases clipped from V and 2 bases from J, the junction kept 5 bases outside the gene matches. The CDR3 extends over 14 amino acids. CDR3 coding DNA: TGTGCCAGCAGCCGGACAGGGCATACCTACGAGCAGTACTTC. Protein: CASSRTGHTYEQYF.

This clonotype came up many times. The CDR3 sequence: CASSYAQGNTEAFF. CDR3 in DNA: TGTGCCAGCAGTTACGCCCAGGGGAACACTGAAGCTTTCTTT. This chain uses TRBV6-6 with TRBJ1-1; a possible D gene is TRBD1 (5 bases). This CDR3 is 14 amino acids long. Germline V gene data show CDR1 as MNHNY and CDR2 as SVGAGI (reference sequence). Trimming pared 2 bases from V and 1 base from J, leaving 8 bases between.

This clonotype was detected ten times or more. The V call is TRBV27, the J call TRBJ1-5; D unresolved. Germline CDR1 reads MNHEY; CDR2 reads SMNVEV (reference sequence). The CDR3 has 14 amino acids. Trimming took 3 bases from V and 4 from J, leaving 10 bases between them. The CDR3 DNA is TGTGCCAGCAGTTTGACTTTCGGGAATCAGCCCCAGCATTTT. This sequence encodes CASSLTFGNQPQHF.

This clonotype was seen more than once but under ten times. This chain connects TRBV4-1 to TRBJ2-1; D remains ambiguous. V was shortened by 0 bases and J by 6 bases, with 12 bases between the two germline ends. From germline, CDR1 is MGHRA and CDR2 YSYEKL. CDR3 length: 15 residues. The CDR3 reads CASSQDSASPNEQFF. The CDR3 coding sequence is TGCGCCAGCAGCCAAGATTCCGCCTCACCCAATGAGCAGTTCTTC.

This clonotype was counted only a few times. V gene TRBV12-3 or TRBV12-4 combines with J gene TRBJ2-1, with TRBD2 identical over 11 bases. J was trimmed by 8 bases and V by 8 bases; bases with no gene match: 11. The CDR3 is 15 residues long. The CDR3 DNA reads TGTGCCAGCTGCCGGACTAGCGGGTATATATATGAGCAGTTCTTC. Protein sequence: CASCRTSGYIYEQFF.

There are a few counts of this clonotype. The chain joins TRBV20-1 to TRBJ2-3; a possible D gene is TRBD2 (6 bases). The CDR3 contains 14 residues. V shed 2 bases and J shed 3 bases, with 12 bases lying between them. CDR1 is DFQATT and CDR2 is SNEGSKA in the germline V gene (reference sequence). The CDR3 region is CSARKRAGTDTQYF. The CDR3 DNA reads TGCAGTGCTAGAAAGAGGGCGGGAACAGATACGCAGTATTTT.

This chain connects TRBV27 to TRBJ2-1; 11 positions agree with TRBD2. Germline trimming cut 2 bases from V and 4 bases from J; bases unmatched to any gene: 4. The CDR3 is 16 residues long. Per germline, CDR1 MNHEY and CDR2 SMNVEV (reference sequence). CDR3 protein: CASSLQTSGIYNEQFF. For the CDR3, the DNA is TGTGCCAGCAGTTTACAGACTAGCGGGATATACAATGAGCAGTTCTTC.

The sample holds a few counts of this clonotype. The CDR3, as DNA: TGTGCCAGCAGCCTAGACCCGACCCAGCCCCAGCATTTT. Translation: CASSLDPTQPQHF. The J gene is TRBJ1-5, the V gene TRBV7-9; the D is unclear. The germline V gene has CDR1 SEHNR and CDR2 FQNEAQ (reference sequence). Trimming pared 5 bases from V and 7 bases from J, leaving 12 bases between. This CDR3 spans 13 amino acids.

The J gene is TRBJ1-1, the V gene TRBV29-1; weak D call: TRBD1 (6 bases). The CDR3 consists of 13 residues. V was trimmed by 7 bases and J by 0 bases, leaving 12 bases between them. Germline values: CDR1 SQVTM, CDR2 ANQGSEA. CDR3 sequence: CSATGHLNTEAFF. The CDR3 nucleotides are TGCAGCGCCACGGGACACCTGAACACTGAAGCTTTCTTT.

In this sample, this clonotype turned up a few times. J is TRBJ2-1 and V is TRBV12-3 or TRBV12-4, with D perhaps TRBD2 (5 bases). The CDR3 has 16 amino acids. Trimming pared 2 bases from V and 0 bases from J, leaving 11 bases between. This CDR3 is CASSLKAAISYNEQFF. CDR3 nucleotides: TGTGCCAGCAGTTTAAAAGCGGCAATCTCCTACAATGAGCAGTTCTTC.

This clonotype was observed once. V gene TRBV11-3 combines with J gene TRBJ2-1, with D unclear. This CDR3 is 16 amino acids long. V was clipped by 2 bases and J by 7 bases, with 18 bases between them. Germline V lookup: CDR1 SGHNT, CDR2 YENEEA. The CDR3 nucleotides read TGTGCCAGCAGCTTAATCGCCATCCCCTTGGGGAATGAGCAGTTCTTC. Its protein product is CASSLIAIPLGNEQFF.

This clonotype was recorded many times. The chain carries TRBV9 and TRBJ2-3, with TRBD2 matching 9 bases. J gave up 4 bases and V 2 bases, and 14 bases lay outside the gene matches. The V gene's germline CDR1 is SGDLS and CDR2 YYNGEE. This CDR3 has 18 amino acids. CDR3 nucleotides: TGTGCCAGCAGCGTCGATCCGGGGTTAGCGGGAGCATCAGATACGCAGTATTTT. Translating it yields CASSVDPGLAGASDTQYF.

The V and J genes are TRBV6-5 and TRBJ2-2; D is ambiguous. The CDR3 runs 14 residues. Germline assignment: CDR1 MNHEY and CDR2 SVGAGI. The V and J ends lost 6 bases and 2 bases respectively, with 10 bases between them. CDR3 nucleotide sequence: TGTGCCAGCAGCCTCGGAATTAACACCGGGGAGCTGTTTTTT. Encoded protein: CASSLGINTGELFF.

This clonotype has a count of ten or more. This sequence joins TRBV3-1 and TRBJ2-7; 11 bases are shared with TRBD1. Germline values: CDR1 LGHDT, CDR2 YNNKEL (reference sequence). V was clipped by 2 bases and J by 6 bases; unmatched bases: 6. This CDR3 comprises 15 residues. The CDR3 DNA sequence: TGTGCCAGCAGCCAACTCACCGGGACAGGGGGCGAGCAGTACTTC. It codes for CASSQLTGTGGEQYF.

The V gene is TRBV6-5, the J gene TRBJ2-7; 11 nucleotides agree with TRBD1. V was pared by 2 bases and J by 4 bases, with 7 bases of the junction left unmatched. Germline CDR1 MNHEY, CDR2 SVGAGI. The CDR3 extends over 16 amino acids. CDR3 amino acids: CASSYARDRGAYEQYF. The CDR3 coding sequence is TGTGCCAGCAGTTACGCTAGGGACAGGGGGGCTTACGAGCAGTACTTC.

In its sample, this clonotype was seen a few times. The rearrangement links TRBV29-1 to TRBJ2-1; TRBD1 or TRBD2 may be the D gene (6 bases each). The CDR3 extends over 15 amino acids. Trimming cost V 8 bases and J 7 bases, with 24 bases left between them. The germline gives CDR1 SQVTM, CDR2 ANQGSEA. CDR3 amino acids: CSLIPPGRGGNEQFF. The CDR3 bases are TGCAGCCTAATCCCTCCCGGCAGGGGAGGTAATGAGCAGTTCTTC.

The chain links TRBV27 to TRBJ2-2; possibly TRBD1 for D (6 bases). Germline V gene data show CDR1 as MNHEY and CDR2 as SMNVEV (reference sequence). V lost 4 bases and J 0 bases, leaving 9 bases between the germline ends. The CDR3 has 15 residues. As DNA, the CDR3 is TGTGCCAGCAGTTCAGGGGAGTCGAACACCGGGGAGCTGTTTTTT. This codes for CASSSGESNTGELFF.

This clonotype was counted a few times. The J gene is TRBJ2-2, the V gene TRBV20-1; D tentatively fits TRBD1 or TRBD2 (5 bases each). The V gene lost 3 bases and the J gene lost 3 bases, with 17 bases spanning the gap. The germline V gene has CDR1 DFQATT and CDR2 SNEGSKA (reference sequence). The CDR3 totals 16 residues. The CDR3 is CSARGPGRMDTGELFF. In DNA form, the CDR3 reads TGCAGTGCTAGGGGACCGGGACGAATGGACACCGGGGAGCTGTTTTTT.

The V and J genes are TRBV13 and TRBJ1-2; a weak D match, TRBD1 (6 bases). Trimming took off 4 bases at V and 4 bases at J, with 19 bases between the two ends. There are 16 residues in the CDR3. From germline, CDR1 is PRHDT and CDR2 FYEKMQ (reference sequence). The chain's CDR3 is CASSYATGQNIYGYTF. As DNA, the CDR3 is TGTGCCAGCAGCTACGCAACTGGACAGAACATCTATGGCTACACCTTC.

The chain has TRBV10-3 and TRBJ1-4; D unresolved. Germline CDR1 and CDR2: ENHRY and SYGVKD. The CDR3 consists of 15 residues. Trimming removed 2 bases from V and 2 bases from J, with 9 bases in between. The CDR3 spells CAISEDGRTNEKLFF. CDR3 nucleotide sequence: TGTGCCATCAGTGAGGATGGACGGACTAATGAAAAACTGTTTTTT.